These 16 T cell receptor beta chains were all obtained from the same sample, sequenced in a study of blood T cell repertoires in COVID-19. TCRdb's table, derived via immunoSEQ multiplex PCR, lists solely in-frame clones and lacks some. The table lists around 250,000 clones, roughly 85% of them singletons. Material for sequencing was PBMCs or T cells enriched from blood (not recorded which). These receptors all stem from a woman aged 45-60 years who had recovered from COVID-19.

The chain joins TRBV27 to TRBJ2-1, with 14 bases aligning to TRBD2. The germline CDR1 and CDR2 sequences are MNHEY and SMNVEV (reference sequence). The CDR3 has 18 residues. V dropped 5 bases and J dropped 9; count of bases not matched to a gene: 15. This chain's CDR3 is CASSSLTLTGLAGVEQFF. The DNA of the CDR3 is TGTGCCAGCAGTAGTTTGACCCTCACGGGACTAGCGGGAGTTGAGCAGTTCTTC.

The sample holds a few counts of this clone. The chain couples TRBV19 to TRBJ1-1; 7 bases fit TRBD1. Germline values: CDR1 LNHDA, CDR2 SQIVND (reference sequence). CDR3 size: 14 residues. V shed 10 bases and J 0 bases; nucleotides not matched to a gene: 8. CDR3 sequence reads: CATTQGFMNTEAFF. The CDR3 DNA sequence: TGTGCCACCACACAGGGGTTCATGAACACTGAAGCTTTCTTT.

The chain has TRBV15 and TRBJ1-2, with TRBD1 as a possible D gene (6 bases). The CDR3 spans 17 residues. Trimming shortened V by 1 base and J by 4 bases, and 19 bases separated the two germline ends. Germline V gives CDR1 LNHNV, CDR2 YYDKDF (reference sequence). The CDR3 reads CATSRGQVRVLAYGYTF. The CDR3 DNA follows: TGTGCCACCAGCAGAGGACAGGTTAGAGTCTTAGCCTATGGCTACACCTTC.

The genes are TRBV5-1 and TRBJ2-1, with 9 bases that match TRBD2. Trimming cost V 5 bases and J 6 bases; bases outside gene matches: 3. CDR3 length equals 13 residues. Germline CDR1 reads SGHRS; CDR2 reads YFSETQ. The CDR3 loop reads CASSWREGNEQFF. The DNA of the CDR3 is TGCGCCAGCAGTTGGCGGGAGGGCAATGAGCAGTTCTTC.

The chain joins TRBV5-1 to TRBJ1-4; TRBD1 might be the D (6 bases). This CDR3 has 14 amino acids. Germline V lookup: CDR1 SGHRS, CDR2 YFSETQ. The V end was cut by 4 bases, the J end by 2 bases, with 9 bases between. The CDR3 loop is CASSRTVTNEKLFF. CDR3 in DNA: TGCGCCAGCAGCCGGACAGTTACTAATGAAAAACTGTTTTTT.

This clone was detected a few times. The same CDR3 arises from other DNA sequences in this sample as well. The rearrangement uses TRBV6-5 and TRBJ2-1, with a weak D call TRBD1 (6 bases). The CDR3 consists of 15 residues. V gave up 2 bases and J gave up 0 bases, with 8 bases separating them. The V gene's germline CDR1 is MNHEY and CDR2 SVGAGI. The CDR3 sequence: CASSYTGSSYNEQFF. The CDR3 DNA reads TGTGCCAGCAGTTACACAGGGAGCTCCTACAATGAGCAGTTCTTC.

The chain has TRBV11-2 and TRBJ1-2; D unclear. CDR1 is SGHAT and CDR2 is FQNNGV in the germline V gene. The CDR3 extends over 14 amino acids. With 5 bases removed from V and 5 bases from J, the gap between germline ends came to 15 bases. The CDR3 DNA reads as TGTGCCAGCAGCCGGGGTGTGACTGGTTATGGCTACACCTTC. As protein: CASSRGVTGYGYTF.

The chain couples TRBV4-1 to TRBJ2-1, with D tentatively TRBD2 (6 bases). V was cut by 1 base and J by 5 bases, with 15 bases left in between. The CDR3 is 16 residues long. Germline V CDR1 and CDR2: MGHRA, YSYEKL. The CDR3 DNA reads TGCGCCAGCAGCCAAGGAACCGGGAGTGGCAACAATGAGCAGTTCTTC. Its translation is CASSQGTGSGNNEQFF.

This chain connects TRBV7-8 to TRBJ2-1; 7 bases align to TRBD1. Trimming cost V 0 bases and J 6 bases; bases outside gene matches: 5. CDR1 and CDR2 from the germline V gene are SGHVS and FQNEAQ. This CDR3 has 15 residues. DNA for the CDR3: TGTGCCAGCAGCTTAGCTGGACAGGTTCTCAATGAGCAGTTCTTC. Translation gives CASSLAGQVLNEQFF.

This rearrangement joins TRBV19 to TRBJ1-5; 8 nucleotides line up with TRBD1. In germline, CDR1 is LNHDA, CDR2 SQIVND (reference sequence). CDR3 length equals 17 residues. J lost 0 bases, V lost 3 bases, and 7 bases had no gene match. The CDR3 sequence: CASSIPRDRYSNQPQHF. CDR3 coding DNA: TGTGCCAGTAGTATTCCCCGGGACAGGTATAGCAATCAGCCCCAGCATTTT.

The genes are TRBV6-5 and TRBJ1-1, with 10 positions matching TRBD1. This CDR3 spans 15 amino acids. Germline V gene lookup returns CDR1 MNHEY and CDR2 SVGAGI. The junction had 5 bases not matched to a gene; V was cut back by 4 bases and J by 3 bases. The CDR3 coding sequence is TGTGCCAGCAGTTGGGACAGGGGTTTGTACACTGAAGCTTTCTTT. It is translated as CASSWDRGLYTEAFF.

The genes are TRBV7-8 and TRBJ1-3, with D hard to call. Trimming took off 8 bases at V and 10 bases at J, with 12 bases between the two ends. CDR1 SGHVS and CDR2 FQNEAQ come from the germline V gene. This CDR3 spans 11 amino acids. Written as DNA, the CDR3 is TGTGCCAGCTCGGTCCACGAGACCATATATTTT. This sequence encodes CASSVHETIYF.

The chain joins TRBV3-1 (or the pseudogene TRBV3-2) to TRBJ1-1; tentative D call: TRBD1 (5 bases). The length of the CDR3 is 13 residues. Germline V gene sequence: CDR1 LGHDT, CDR2 YNNKEL (reference sequence). Trimming shortened V by 2 bases and J by 5 bases, and 9 bases separated the two germline ends. The CDR3 reads CASSQPRGTEAFF. The CDR3 DNA sequence: TGTGCCAGCAGCCAACCCCGGGGGACTGAAGCTTTCTTT.

The chain uses TRBV28 and TRBJ1-2; D not resolved. The CDR3 consists of 14 residues. Germline V gene sequence: CDR1 MDHEN, CDR2 SYDVKM. V was pared by 6 bases and J by 3 bases, with 14 bases between. CDR3 nucleotides: TGTGCCAGCAGCCCGTCTTACTGGTACTATGGCTACACCTTC. As protein: CASSPSYWYYGYTF.

The chain recombines TRBV19 with TRBJ2-2, with a tentative D call TRBD2 (6 bases). The CDR3 length is 15 residues. The V end lost 2 bases, the J end lost 6 bases, and 13 bases lay between the germline ends. The V gene's germline CDR1 is LNHDA and CDR2 SQIVND (reference sequence). CDR3 coding DNA: TGTGCCAGTAGTATACGGTGGGGCGGGGCCGGGGAGCTGTTTTTT. Protein sequence: CASSIRWGGAGELFF.

CDR3 residues: CASSVGGVRTETQYF. Written as DNA, the CDR3 is TGTGCCAGCAGCGTAGGGGGGGTCCGGACGGAGACCCAGTACTTC. The chain couples TRBV9 to TRBJ2-5; possibly TRBD2 for D (6 bases). In germline, CDR1 is SGDLS, CDR2 YYNGEE. The CDR3 is made up of 15 amino acids. V was clipped by 0 bases and J by 5 bases, with 14 bases between them. Variable domain in full (rest from reference TRBV9 and TRBJ2-5): DSGVTQTPKHLITATGQRVTLRCSPRSGDLSVYWYQQSLDQGLQFLIQYYNGEERAKGNILERFSAQQFPDLHSELNLSSLELGDSALYFCASSVGGVRTETQYFGPGTRLLVL.